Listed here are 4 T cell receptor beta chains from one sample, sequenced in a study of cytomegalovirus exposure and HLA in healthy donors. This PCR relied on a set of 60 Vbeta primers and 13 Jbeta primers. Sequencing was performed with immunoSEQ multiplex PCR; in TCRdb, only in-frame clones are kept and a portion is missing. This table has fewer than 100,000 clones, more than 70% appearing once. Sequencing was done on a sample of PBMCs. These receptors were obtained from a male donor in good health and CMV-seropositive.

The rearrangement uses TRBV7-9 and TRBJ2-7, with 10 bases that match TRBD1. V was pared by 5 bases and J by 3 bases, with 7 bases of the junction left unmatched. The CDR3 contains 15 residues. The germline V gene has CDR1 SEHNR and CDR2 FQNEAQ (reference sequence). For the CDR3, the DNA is TGTGCCAGCAGCAAGGGGACAGGGGCGTACTACGAGCAGTACTTC. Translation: CASSKGTGAYYEQYF.

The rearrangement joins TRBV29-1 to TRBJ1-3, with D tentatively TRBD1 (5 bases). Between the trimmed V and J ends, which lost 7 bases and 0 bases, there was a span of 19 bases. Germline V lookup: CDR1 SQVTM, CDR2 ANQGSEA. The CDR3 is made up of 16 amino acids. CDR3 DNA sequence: TGCAGCGCAACCGGGACTCGGCGTCTCTCTGGAAACACCATATATTTT. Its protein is CSATGTRRLSGNTIYF.

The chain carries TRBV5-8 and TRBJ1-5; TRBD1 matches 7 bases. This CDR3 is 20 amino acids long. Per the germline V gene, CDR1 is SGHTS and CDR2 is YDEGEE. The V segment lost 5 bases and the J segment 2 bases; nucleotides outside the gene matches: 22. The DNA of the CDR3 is TGTGCCAGCAGTGCGTCACTGGGACAGTGGAATTCTAAGGGCAATCAGCCCCAGCATTTT. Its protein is CASSASLGQWNSKGNQPQHF. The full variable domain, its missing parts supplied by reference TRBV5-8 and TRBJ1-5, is EAGVTQSPTHLIKTRGQQATLRCSPISGHTSVYWYQQALGLGLQFLLWYDEGEERNRGNFPPRFSGRQFPNYSSELNVNALELEDSALYLCASSASLGQWNSKGNQPQHFGDGTRLSIL.

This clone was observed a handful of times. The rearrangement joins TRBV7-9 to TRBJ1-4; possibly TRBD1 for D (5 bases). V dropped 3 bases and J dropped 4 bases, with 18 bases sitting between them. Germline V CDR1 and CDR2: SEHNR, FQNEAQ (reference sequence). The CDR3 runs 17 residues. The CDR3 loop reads CASSLISGVHGNEKLFF. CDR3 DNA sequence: TGTGCCAGCAGCTTGATTTCGGGGGTACACGGTAATGAAAAACTGTTTTTT.